A selection of T cell receptor beta chains follows, all from one sample in a study of early T cells in non-severe SARS-CoV-2 infection. TCRdb analysed the 5' RACE reads with MiXCR anew, one entry per CDR3 protein. In the table there are about 76,000 distinct CDR3 sequences, 10% to 12% of which are singletons. Sequencing input: whole blood. Every receptor here comes from an adult who was a healthcare worker with PCR-confirmed SARS-CoV-2 infection or an uninfected control (not recorded which). Each CDR3 is given with its conserved first and last residue. The order of the fields is J gene, D gene, V gene, clone size, CDR3 DNA, CDR3 protein. D genes are given only for firm matches. Size is stated for part of the rows, as once, few or many counts, or as a class when the clone is expanded.

TRBJ2-7,.,TRBV20-1,many,TGCAGTGCTAGAGATCGGGACGGGGGATTCTACGAGCAGTACTTC,CSARDRDGGFYEQYF
TRBJ1-1,.,TRBV7-6,.,TGTGCCAGCAGCTTGGCGGGGGAGGGCACTGAAGCTTTCTTT,CASSLAGEGTEAFF
TRBJ1-3,.,TRBV18,many,TGTGCCAGCTCACCACCGAATGGAAACACCATATATTTT,CASSPPNGNTIYF
TRBJ2-6,.,TRBV29-1,.,TGCAGTGTTCGGGGACCTGGGGCCAACGTCCTGACTTTC,CSVRGPGANVLTF
TRBJ2-7,.,TRBV30,.,TGTGCCCCCTGCAGGGAGGCTATCTCTCACGAGCAGTACTTC,CAPCREAISHEQYF
TRBJ2-2,.,TRBV6-2/TRBV6-3,.,TGTGCCAGCAGTTACGCGGGGCCCACCGGGGAGCTGTTTTTT,CASSYAGPTGELFF
TRBJ1-6,.,TRBV12-3/TRBV12-4,.,TGTGCCAGCAGTTTAATCCGGGGTAGCTCCTATAATTCACCCCTCCACTTT,CASSLIRGSSYNSPLHF
TRBJ1-1,.,TRBV7-9,few,TGTGCCAGCAGCTTAGGAGATAACACTGAAGCTTTCTTT,CASSLGDNTEAFF
TRBJ2-7,.,TRBV3-1,many,TGTGCCAGCAGCCAACCTCGAAGCTCCTACGAGCAGTACTTC,CASSQPRSSYEQYF
TRBJ1-6,.,TRBV5-5,many,TGTGCCAGCAGCGGAGGTCCCAATTCACCCCTCCACTTT,CASSGGPNSPLHF
TRBJ2-1,TRBD2,TRBV5-1,few,TGCGCCAGCAGCTTCCGTGGAAGCGGGGGGGGTGGTGAGCAGTTCTTC,CASSFRGSGGGGEQFF
TRBJ1-1,.,TRBV14,few,TGTGTCAGCAGCCAAGAGGGGGAGTCGACTGAAGCTTTCTTT,CVSSQEGESTEAFF
TRBJ2-5,.,TRBV10-1,many,TGCGCCAGCAGTGAAGGTCCCGACCCAGGGGAGACCCAGTACTTC,CASSEGPDPGETQYF
TRBJ1-2,TRBD1,TRBV10-3,few,TGTGCCATCAGGGCCGGGACAGGGTATGGCTACACCTTC,CAIRAGTGYGYTF
TRBJ1-3,TRBD1,TRBV6-1,few,TGTGCCAGCCACCACAGGGGAGGGGGAAACACCATATATTTT,CASHHRGGGNTIYF
TRBJ1-5,.,TRBV12-3/TRBV12-4,many,TGTGCCAGCAGTTTACAGGGGTTGACCCGGCCCCAGCATTTT,CASSLQGLTRPQHF
TRBJ2-4,.,TRBV4-1,many,TGCGCCAGCAGCCAAGCCCCGCCCAACATTCAGTACTTC,CASSQAPPNIQYF
TRBJ2-1,TRBD2,TRBV12-3/TRBV12-4,medium-sized,TGTGCCAGCAGTTCAAGGTTGGGGGGGGTAGATGAGCAGTTCTTC,CASSSRLGGVDEQFF
TRBJ2-1,TRBD2,TRBV6-2/TRBV6-3,.,TGTGCCAGCAGTGACAGACTAGCCGATGAGCAGTTCTTC,CASSDRLADEQFF
TRBJ2-5,.,TRBV12-3/TRBV12-4,.,TGTGCCAGCAGCCTATACGAGACCCAGTACTTC,CASSLYETQYF
TRBJ2-5,.,TRBV2,many,TGTGCCAGCAGGGTTAAACAGACAGAGACCCAGTACTTC,CASRVKQTETQYF
TRBJ2-4,.,TRBV11-3,.,TGTGCCAGCAGCCAGATGGGCTTTGGAGCCAAAAACATTCAGTACTTC,CASSQMGFGAKNIQYF
TRBJ2-5,TRBD1,TRBV29-1,many,TGCAGCGTGAGCCGGACAGGGCGGGAGACCCAGTACTTC,CSVSRTGRETQYF
TRBJ2-2,.,TRBV7-6,few,TGTGCCAGCAGCAAGGACAGTTACACCGGGGAGCTGTTTTTT,CASSKDSYTGELFF
TRBJ1-1,.,TRBV6-5,once,TGTGCCAGCAGTTACTCGAGCGGGGACGCTTTCTTT,CASSYSSGDAFF
TRBJ1-3,.,TRBV4-2,.,TGTGCCAGCAGCCAAGGGATCGGGGAAAACACCATATATTTT,CASSQGIGENTIYF
TRBJ1-1,.,TRBV7-3,many,TGTGCCAGCAGCACCAGGACAGACACTGAAGCTTTCTTT,CASSTRTDTEAFF
TRBJ2-7,.,TRBV9,.,TGTGCCAGCAGCGTAGGGCCGGGGGACGAGCAGTACTTC,CASSVGPGDEQYF
TRBJ2-2,TRBD1,TRBV2,few,TGTGCCAGTACCCGGGGACAGGCGAACACCGGGGAGCTGTTTTTT,CASTRGQANTGELFF
TRBJ1-4,.,TRBV7-9,many,TGTGCCAGCAGCCCGCGGACCGATCAGGGTTTGTTTTTT,CASSPRTDQGLFF
TRBJ1-1,.,TRBV7-9,many,TGTGCCAGCAGCTTTCTAAGCGGGAACACTGAAGCTTTCTTT,CASSFLSGNTEAFF
TRBJ1-2,.,TRBV12-5,.,TGTGCTAGTGGTTTGGTATCACCGGGAGGCTACACCTTC,CASGLVSPGGYTF
TRBJ2-7,.,TRBV5-1,many,TGCGCCAGCAGCGGGAACCAGGGTTACGAGCAGTACTTC,CASSGNQGYEQYF
TRBJ2-1,.,TRBV20-1,.,TGCAGTGCTAGGGCCCGGCAGGCCAGCTCCTACAATGAGCAGTTCTTC,CSARARQASSYNEQFF
TRBJ2-7,.,TRBV4-2,few,TGTGCCAGCAGCCAGATGGACAAGCCCAACTACGAGCAGTACTTC,CASSQMDKPNYEQYF
TRBJ2-2,TRBD1,TRBV7-2,.,TGTGCCAGCAGCGCCCCCGGGACAGGGTTAACCGGGGAGCTGTTTTTT,CASSAPGTGLTGELFF
TRBJ2-7,.,TRBV7-9,few,TGTGCCAGCACTGCTAGCTCCTACGAGCAGTACTTC,CASTASSYEQYF
TRBJ1-5,.,TRBV7-9,many,TGTGCCAGCAGCTTAGGTATAGGGTTACAGCCCCAGCATTTT,CASSLGIGLQPQHF